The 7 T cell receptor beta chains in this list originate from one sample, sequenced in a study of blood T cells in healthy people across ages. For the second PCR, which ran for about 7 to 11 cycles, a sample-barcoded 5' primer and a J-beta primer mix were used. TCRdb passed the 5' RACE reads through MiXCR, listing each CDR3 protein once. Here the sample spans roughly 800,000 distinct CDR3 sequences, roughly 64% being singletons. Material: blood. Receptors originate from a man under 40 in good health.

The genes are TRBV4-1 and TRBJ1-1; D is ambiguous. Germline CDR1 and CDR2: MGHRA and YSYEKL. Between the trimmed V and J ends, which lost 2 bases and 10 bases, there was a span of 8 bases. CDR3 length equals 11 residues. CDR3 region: CASSQSGRAFF. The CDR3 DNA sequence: TGCGCCAGCAGCCAATCCGGTCGAGCTTTCTTT.

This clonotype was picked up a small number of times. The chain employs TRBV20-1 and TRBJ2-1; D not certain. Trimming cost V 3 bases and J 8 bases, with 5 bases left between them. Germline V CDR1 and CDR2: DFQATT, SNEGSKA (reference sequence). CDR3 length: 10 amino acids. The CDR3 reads CSASNYEQFF. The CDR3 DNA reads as TGCAGTGCTAGTAACTATGAGCAGTTCTTC.

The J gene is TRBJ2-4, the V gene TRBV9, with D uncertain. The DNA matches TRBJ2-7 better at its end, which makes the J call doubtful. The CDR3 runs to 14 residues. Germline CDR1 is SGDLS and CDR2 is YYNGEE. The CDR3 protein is CASSVGADSYEQYF. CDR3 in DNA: TGTGCCAGCAGCGTAGGCGCGGATAGCTACGAGCAGTACTTC.

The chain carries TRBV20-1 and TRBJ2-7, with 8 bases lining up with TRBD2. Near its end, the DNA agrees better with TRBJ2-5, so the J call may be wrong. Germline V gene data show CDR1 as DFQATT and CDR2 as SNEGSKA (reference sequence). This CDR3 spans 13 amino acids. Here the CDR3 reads CSASRGLAETQYF. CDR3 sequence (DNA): TGCAGTGCAAGCCGAGGACTAGCCGAGACCCAGTACTTC.

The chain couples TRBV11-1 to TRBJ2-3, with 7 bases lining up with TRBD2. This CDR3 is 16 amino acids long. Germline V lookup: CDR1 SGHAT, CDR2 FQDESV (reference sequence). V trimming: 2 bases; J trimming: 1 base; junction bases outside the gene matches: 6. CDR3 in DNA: TGTGCCAGCAGCTTAACGGGCGGGAGAGGCACAGATACGCAGTATTTT. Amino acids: CASSLTGGRGTDTQYF.

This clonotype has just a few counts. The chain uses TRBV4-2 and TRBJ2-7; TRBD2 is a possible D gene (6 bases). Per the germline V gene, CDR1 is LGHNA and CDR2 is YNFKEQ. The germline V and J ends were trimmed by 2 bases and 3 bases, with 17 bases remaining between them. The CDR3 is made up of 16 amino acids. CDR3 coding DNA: TGTGCCAGCAGCCAACAGACCGGGACTGGTCTCTACGAGCAGTACTTC. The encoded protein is CASSQQTGTGLYEQYF.

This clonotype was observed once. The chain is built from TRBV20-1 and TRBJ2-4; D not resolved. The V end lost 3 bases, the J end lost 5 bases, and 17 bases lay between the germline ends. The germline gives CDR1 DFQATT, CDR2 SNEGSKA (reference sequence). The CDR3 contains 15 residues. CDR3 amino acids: CSASGRMVTENIQYF. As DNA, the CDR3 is TGCAGTGCTAGCGGTAGGATGGTGACTGAAAACATTCAGTACTTC.